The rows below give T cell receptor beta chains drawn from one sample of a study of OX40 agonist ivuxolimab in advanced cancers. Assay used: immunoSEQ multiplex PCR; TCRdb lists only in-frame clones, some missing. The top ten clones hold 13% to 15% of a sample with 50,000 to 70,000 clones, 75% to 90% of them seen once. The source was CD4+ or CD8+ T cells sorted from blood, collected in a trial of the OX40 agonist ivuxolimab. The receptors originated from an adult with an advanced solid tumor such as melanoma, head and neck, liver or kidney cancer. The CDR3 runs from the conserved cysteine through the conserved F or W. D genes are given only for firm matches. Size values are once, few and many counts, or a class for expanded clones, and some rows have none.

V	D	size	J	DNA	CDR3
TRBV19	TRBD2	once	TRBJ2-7	TGTGCCAGTAGTATCGGATCGGTTGGGACTAGCGCCAGCTACGAGCAGTACTTC	CASSIGSVGTSASYEQYF
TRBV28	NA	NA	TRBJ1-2	TGTGCCGCCACCTCCGGGAGCTTTGCGAACTATGGCTACACCTTC	CAATSGSFANYGYTF
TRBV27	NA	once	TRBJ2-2	TGTGCCAGTGGTACGGCGGGCCCCCACACCGGGGAGCTGTTTTTT	CASGTAGPHTGELFF
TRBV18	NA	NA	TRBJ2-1	TGTGCCAGCTCACCACTCCCAGGGAGCTCCTACAATGAGCAGTTCTTC	CASSPLPGSSYNEQFF
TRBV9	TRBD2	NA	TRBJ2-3	TGTGCCAGCAGGCCCTTGACTAGCGAGGCGCAGTATTTT	CASRPLTSEAQYF
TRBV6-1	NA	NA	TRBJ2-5	TGTGCCAGCGATGGCAGCGAAGAGACCCAGTACTTC	CASDGSEETQYF
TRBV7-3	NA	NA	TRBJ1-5	TGTGCCAGCAGCCCGGACTCAAGGGACCTACATTTT	CASSPDSRDLHF
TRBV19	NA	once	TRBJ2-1	TGTGCCAGTAGTGTAGGCCCCTACAATGAGCAGTTCTTC	CASSVGPYNEQFF
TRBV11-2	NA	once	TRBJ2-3	TGTGCCAGCACCCTAGTGTCGTGGACAGATACGCAGTATTTT	CASTLVSWTDTQYF
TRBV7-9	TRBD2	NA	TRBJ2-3	TGTGCCAGCAGACTAGCGGGAGGGCCCATGACAGATACGCAGTATTTT	CASRLAGGPMTDTQYF
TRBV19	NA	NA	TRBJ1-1	TGTGCCAGTGGGTTTGGGGTGGTGTCTGAAGCTTTCTTT	CASGFGVVSEAFF
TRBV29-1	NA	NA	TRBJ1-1	TGCAGCGTTGGGGAACAGGTGGGGACTGAAGCTTTCTTT	CSVGEQVGTEAFF
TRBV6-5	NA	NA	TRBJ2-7	TGTGCCAGCAGTTACTCGTACCCTAGCGAAATCTACGAGCAGTACTTC	CASSYSYPSEIYEQYF
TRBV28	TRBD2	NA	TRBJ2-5	TGTGCCAGCAGTTTAATACGGGGGGGGACCCAGTACTTC	CASSLIRGGTQYF
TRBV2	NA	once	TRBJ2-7	TGTGCCAGCAGTGCTGGAGTGGGCCTAGACGAGCAGTACTTC	CASSAGVGLDEQYF
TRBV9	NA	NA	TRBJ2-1	TGTGCCAGCAGCGGAACAGGAGGAGACCAGTTCTTC	CASSGTGGDQFF
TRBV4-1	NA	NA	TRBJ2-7	TGCGCCAGCAGCCCGCGGACACTGTACGAGCAGTACTTC	CASSPRTLYEQYF